This entry is about one T cell receptor beta chain. The target antigen is unknown. Germline assignment: CDR1 SGDLS and CDR2 YYNGEE. The V end was cut by 3 bases, the J end by 0 bases, with 10 bases between. The CDR3 contains 15 residues. The data were obtained in a study of T cell responses to AZD1222 COVID-19 vaccine. General study findings and limits: Clonal diversity was possibly underestimated, and the donors were mostly white British, with more females. At baseline, just five to seven AZD1222 recipients tested seropositive. In all cases, repertoires were sampled only after the peak T cell response.

The table came from immunoSEQ multiplex PCR; TCRdb's copy has only in-frame clones and leaves some out. The profile shows around 130,000 clones, 86% of them singletons. This TCR derives from an adult in good health. Sample: peripheral blood, taken on day 0 of AZD1222 vaccination. V usage is TRBV9 and J usage is TRBJ1-5; D uncertain. CDR3 residues: CASSARGDSNQPQHF. Written as DNA, the CDR3 is TGTGCCAGCAGCGCCCGCGGGGATAGCAATCAGCCCCAGCATTTT.